Detailed here is one T cell receptor beta chain. Its antigen is as yet unknown. TCR beta libraries were made by quantitative 5'-RACE with molecular barcodes. MiXCR was run by TCRdb on the 5' RACE reads, yielding one entry per CDR3 protein. In the table there are hundreds of thousands of distinct CDR3 sequences, roughly 20% of which are singletons. The CDR3 runs 13 residues. The germline V and J ends were trimmed by 10 bases and 7 bases, with 19 bases remaining between them. Germline CDR1 reads MRHNA; CDR2 reads SNTAGT. The sample belongs to a study of CD8 T cells in ankylosing spondylitis. Study-wide results and caveats: Made up of 7 to 9 highly homologous variants, a TCR beta motif appeared characteristic of ankylosing spondylitis blood. Disease-linked clones reportedly showed significant enrichment in matched ankylosing spondylitis synovial fluid.

This chain uses TRBV6-4 with TRBJ1-2; a weak D match, TRBD1 (5 bases). Sequenced material: blood, either unsorted or a sorted T cell fraction (not recorded which). This clonotype was sampled from a female donor with ankylosing spondylitis or in good health (not recorded which). The CDR3 DNA follows: TGTGCCATCCTGAGCAGGGTAATGGGTGGCTACACCTTC. This sequence encodes CAILSRVMGGYTF.